These 2 T cell receptor beta chains came from one sample sequenced in a study of beta chain features in type 1 diabetes. cDNA synthesis used the whole RNA isolate, giving expressed TCRB sequences. Clones were sequenced by immunoSEQ multiplex PCR, and TCRdb holds only the in-frame ones, with some missing. Here the sample spans 150,000 to 200,000 clones, approximately 13% being singletons. Sequenced input: central memory CD4+ T cells from blood. These receptors all stem from a woman aged 18-29 years in good health.

This clone was found a few times. V gene TRBV29-1 combines with J gene TRBJ1-1, with D perhaps TRBD1 (5 bases). Trimming pared 3 bases from V and 0 bases from J, leaving 8 bases between. Germline V gives CDR1 SQVTM, CDR2 ANQGSEA. This CDR3 has 13 residues. The CDR3 nucleotides are TGCAGCGTTGATCGGGGGATGAACACTGAAGCTTTCTTT. This gives the protein CSVDRGMNTEAFF.

This clone was seen more than once but under ten times. V is TRBV18 and J is TRBJ2-7, with 8 nucleotides matching TRBD2. V shed 4 bases, J shed 5 bases, and the junction held 7 bases outside the gene matches. Germline CDR1 is KGHSH and CDR2 is LQKENI. This CDR3 comprises 14 residues. In nucleotides, the CDR3 is TGTGCCAGCTCACAAGGACTAGCTGGGGACGAGCAGTACTTC. Its translation: CASSQGLAGDEQYF.